Below, one T cell receptor (beta chain) is given with its context. These data belong to a study of CD8+ T cells in alopecia areata. Isolated RNA was reverse transcribed into cDNA used as the sequencing template. Produced via immunoSEQ multiplex PCR; TCRdb's table is partial and in-frame only. The sample lists about 270,000 clones; 60% were seen once. The treatment is: oral pan-JAK inhibitor, 5-10 mg twice daily. CDR1 GTSNPN and CDR2 SVGIG come from the germline V gene (reference sequence). V lost 4 bases and J lost 8, with 14 bases in between. This CDR3 is 12 amino acids long. This chain connects TRBV30 to TRBJ1-2; weak D call: TRBD1 (6 bases). The sample consisted of CD4+ T cells sorted from blood, taken at week 52, from a patient treated with tofacitinib. The sequence was collected from a human donor with alopecia areata. CDR3 in amino acids: CAWTTGTSGYTF. For the CDR3, the DNA is TGTGCCTGGACCACAGGGACTTCGGGCTACACCTTC.